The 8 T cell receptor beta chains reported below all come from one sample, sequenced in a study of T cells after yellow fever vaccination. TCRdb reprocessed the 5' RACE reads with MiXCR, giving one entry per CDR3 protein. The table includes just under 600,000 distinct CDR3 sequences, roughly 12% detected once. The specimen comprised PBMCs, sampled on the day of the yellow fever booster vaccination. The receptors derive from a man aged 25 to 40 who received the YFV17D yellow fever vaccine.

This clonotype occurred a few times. DNA for the CDR3: TGCGCCAGCAGCCAAGAACATCTAGCGGATACGCAGTATTTT. Protein sequence: CASSQEHLADTQYF. V is TRBV4-1 and J is TRBJ2-3; a possible D gene is TRBD2 (6 bases). CDR3 length: 14 residues. From germline, CDR1 is MGHRA and CDR2 YSYEKL. The V gene lost 0 bases and the J gene lost 6 bases, with 10 bases spanning the gap.

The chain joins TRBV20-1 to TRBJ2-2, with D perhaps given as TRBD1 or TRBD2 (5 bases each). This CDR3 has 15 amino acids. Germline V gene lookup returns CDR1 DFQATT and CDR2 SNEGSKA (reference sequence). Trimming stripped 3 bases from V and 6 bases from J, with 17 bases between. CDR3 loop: CSASTGRTPAGELFF. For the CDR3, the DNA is TGCAGTGCTAGTACGGGACGGACTCCAGCCGGGGAGCTGTTTTTT.

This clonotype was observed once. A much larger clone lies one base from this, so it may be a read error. The CDR3 nucleotides read TGCGCCAGCAGCTTGTTGGTGTCTAGCGGGAAGGATGAGCAGTTCTTC. The encoded protein is CASSLLVSSGKDEQFF. The V call is TRBV5-1, the J call TRBJ2-1; 9 nucleotides match TRBD2. This CDR3 is 16 amino acids long. Unmatched junction bases numbered 10, after V lost 1 base and J lost 8 bases. CDR1 is SGHRS, CDR2 YFSETQ, per germline.

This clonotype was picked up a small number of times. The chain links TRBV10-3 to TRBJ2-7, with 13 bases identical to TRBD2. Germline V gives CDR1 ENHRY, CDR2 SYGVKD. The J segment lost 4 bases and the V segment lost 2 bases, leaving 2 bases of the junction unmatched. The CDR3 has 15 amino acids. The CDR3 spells CAISEGLAGEYEQYF. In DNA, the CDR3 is TGTGCCATCAGTGAGGGACTAGCGGGGGAATACGAGCAGTACTTC.

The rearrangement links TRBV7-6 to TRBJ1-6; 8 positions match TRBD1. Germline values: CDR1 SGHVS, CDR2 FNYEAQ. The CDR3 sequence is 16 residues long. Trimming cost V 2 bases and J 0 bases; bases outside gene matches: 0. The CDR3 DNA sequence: TGTGCCAGCAGCTTAACAGGGGGCTCCTATAATTCACCCCTCCACTTT. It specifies CASSLTGGSYNSPLHF.

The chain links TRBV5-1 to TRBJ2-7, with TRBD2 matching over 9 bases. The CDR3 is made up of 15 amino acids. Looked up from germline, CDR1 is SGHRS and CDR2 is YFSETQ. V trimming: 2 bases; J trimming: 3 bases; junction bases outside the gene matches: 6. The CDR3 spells CASSLLSGRIYEQYF. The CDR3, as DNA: TGCGCCAGCAGCTTATTAAGCGGGAGGATCTACGAGCAGTACTTC.

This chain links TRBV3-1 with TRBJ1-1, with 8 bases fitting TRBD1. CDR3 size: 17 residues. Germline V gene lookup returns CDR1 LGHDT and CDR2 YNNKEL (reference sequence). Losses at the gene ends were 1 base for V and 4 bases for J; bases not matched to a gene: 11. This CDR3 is CASSQGQGYDIGTEAFF. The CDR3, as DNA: TGTGCCAGCAGCCAAGGACAGGGGTACGATATCGGCACTGAAGCTTTCTTT.

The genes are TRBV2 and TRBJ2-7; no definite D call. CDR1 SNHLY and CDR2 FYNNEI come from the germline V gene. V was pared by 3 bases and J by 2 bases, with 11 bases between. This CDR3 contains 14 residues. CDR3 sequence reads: CASSEGFSAYEQYF. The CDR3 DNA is TGTGCCAGCAGTGAGGGGTTCTCGGCCTACGAGCAGTACTTC.